The 5 T cell receptor beta chains below come from one sample, sequenced in a study of T cell changes during pregnancy in multiple sclerosis. Here immunoSEQ multiplex PCR was the method, and the copy in TCRdb shows in-frame clones only, minus some. The data hold tens of thousands of clones, with 92% observed a single time. The material was CD4+ T cells from peripheral blood mononuclear cells, obtained after pregnancy. These receptors were collected from a female donor in good health, enrolled as a control in a pregnancy study.

This clone showed up just once. This chain uses TRBV5-6 with TRBJ2-5; D may be TRBD2 (6 bases). This CDR3 comprises 15 residues. Trimming removed 0 bases from V and 2 bases from J, with 11 bases in between. Germline loops: CDR1 SGHDT, CDR2 YYEEEE. Here the CDR3 reads CASSLAGRGQETQYF. For the CDR3, the DNA is TGTGCCAGCAGCTTGGCCGGGAGAGGGCAAGAGACCCAGTACTTC.

This sequence joins TRBV7-2 and TRBJ2-4; D may be TRBD2 (6 bases). Germline V gene sequence: CDR1 SGHTA, CDR2 FQGNSA. The CDR3 is 15 residues long. V lost 2 bases and J 6 bases, leaving 14 bases between the germline ends. CDR3 amino acids: CASSLLSDSGNIQYF. CDR3 nucleotide sequence: TGTGCCAGCAGCTTACTTTCGGATAGCGGAAACATTCAGTACTTC.

This chain joins TRBV27 and TRBJ2-1, with TRBD2 matching 9 bases. Germline CDR1 reads MNHEY; CDR2 reads SMNVEV (reference sequence). V was clipped by 2 bases and J by 4 bases; unmatched bases: 3. The CDR3 runs 15 residues. The CDR3 DNA sequence: TGTGCCAGCAGTTTAGGGCTAGCGGGATACAATGAGCAGTTCTTC. Translation: CASSLGLAGYNEQFF.

The chain uses TRBV15 and TRBJ1-3; D remains ambiguous. V lost 7 bases and J lost 0, with 10 bases in between. The V gene's germline CDR1 is LNHNV and CDR2 YYDKDF (reference sequence). CDR3 length: 14 residues. CDR3 amino acids: CATNNLSSGNTIYF. For the CDR3, the DNA is TGTGCCACCAATAATCTGAGCTCTGGAAACACCATATATTTT. The full variable domain, its missing parts supplied by reference TRBV15 and TRBJ1-3, is DAMVIQNPRYQVTQFGKPVTLSCSQTLNHNVMYWYQQKSSQAPKLLFHYYDKDFNNEADTPDNFQSRRPNTSFCFLDIRSPGLGDTAMYLCATNNLSSGNTIYFGEGSWLTVV.

To note about this clone: A read error may account for a junction end that differs from germline. This rearrangement joins TRBV5-4 to TRBJ2-7, with 8 bases that match TRBD2. The germline V gene encodes CDR1 SGHNT and CDR2 YYREEE (reference sequence). This CDR3 region has 12 residues. CDR3 nucleotide sequence: TGTGCCAGCAGCTTGGATAAAGCGGGGGCCCTTTTC. This encodes CASSLDKAGALF.